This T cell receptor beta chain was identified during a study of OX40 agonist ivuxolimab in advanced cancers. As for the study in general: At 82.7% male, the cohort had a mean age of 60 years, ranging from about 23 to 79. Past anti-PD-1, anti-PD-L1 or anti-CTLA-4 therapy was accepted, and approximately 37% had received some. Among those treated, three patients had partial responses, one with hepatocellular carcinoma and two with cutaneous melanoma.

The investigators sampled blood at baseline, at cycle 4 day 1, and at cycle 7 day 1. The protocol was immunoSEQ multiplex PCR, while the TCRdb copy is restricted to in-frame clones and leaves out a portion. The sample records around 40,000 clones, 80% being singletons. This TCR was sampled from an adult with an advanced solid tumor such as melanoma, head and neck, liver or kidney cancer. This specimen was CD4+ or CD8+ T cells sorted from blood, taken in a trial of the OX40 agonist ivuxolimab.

The CDR3 region has the DNA TGTGCCAGCAGCTTGGCGGGCGGCTACACCTTC. It codes for CASSLAGGYTF. J is TRBJ1-2 and V is TRBV14, with unresolved D. CDR1 and CDR2 from the germline V gene are SGHDN and FVKESK. Trimming removed 5 bases from V and 8 bases from J, with 9 bases in between. The CDR3 is 11 residues long. The full variable domain, rest sourced from reference TRBV14 and TRBJ1-2, is EAGVTQFPSHSVIEKGQTVTLRCDPISGHDNLYWYRRVMGKEIKFLLHFVKESKQDESGMPNNRFLAERTGGTYSTLKVQPAELEDSGVYFCASSLAGGYTFGSGTRLTVV.